These 9 T cell receptor beta chains share one sample of origin, sequenced in a study of shared clonotypes between healthy human individuals. Only in-frame clones appear in the TCRdb table, and some are missing; sequencing was by immunoSEQ multiplex PCR. The sample contains some 2 million clones, about 95% of which appear only once. CD45RO-negative cells were positively selected for CCR7, leaving out terminally differentiated effector memory CD45RA+ cells. Sequenced sample: naive CD8+ T cells sorted from blood. The receptors come from a man aged 18 to 29 in good health.

The chain joins TRBV4-3 to TRBJ2-1, with D possibly being TRBD1 (5 bases). The V end lost 0 bases, the J end lost 6 bases, and 18 bases lay between the germline ends. This CDR3 is 17 amino acids long. From germline, CDR1 is LGHNA and CDR2 YSLEER. Here the CDR3 reads CASSQELPRAWVNEQFF. The CDR3 region has the DNA TGCGCCAGCAGCCAAGAGTTACCCAGGGCGTGGGTCAATGAGCAGTTCTTC.

On this clone itself: A junction end diverges from the germline sequence, so it may reflect a read error. V is TRBV4-1 and J is TRBJ2-1; maybe TRBD1 (5 bases). This CDR3 region has 13 residues. The germline V gene encodes CDR1 MGHRA and CDR2 YSYEKL. Here the CDR3 reads CASSQEAGKGLVF. The CDR3 DNA is TGCGCCAGCAGCCAAGAGGCAGGGAAGGGGCTCGTCTTC.

The V gene is TRBV27, the J gene TRBJ2-5; 7 nucleotides line up with TRBD1. CDR1 and CDR2 from the germline V gene are MNHEY and SMNVEV (reference sequence). The CDR3 sequence is 15 residues long. The V gene end was trimmed by 4 bases and the J gene end by 4 bases; junction bases not matched to a gene: 9. The CDR3 here is CASSSADRDGETQYF. The DNA for the CDR3 is TGTGCCAGCAGTTCGGCCGACAGGGACGGAGAGACCCAGTACTTC.

The rearrangement links TRBV25-1 to TRBJ2-7, with 7 bases fitting TRBD1. Trimming removed 4 bases from V and 4 bases from J; junction bases left unmatched: 10. CDR3 size: 15 residues. Germline CDR1 reads MGHDK; CDR2 reads SYGVNS. The CDR3 DNA sequence: TGTGCCAGCAGTGTAGCTCCGGGACAGCAGTACGAGCAGTACTTC. It yields the protein CASSVAPGQQYEQYF.

In this sample, this clone turned up a few times. The chain has TRBV19 and TRBJ1-6; 9 nucleotides match TRBD1. Germline V lookup: CDR1 LNHDA, CDR2 SQIVND (reference sequence). The V and J ends lost 1 base and 7 bases, in that order; junction bases with no gene match: 8. This CDR3 has 17 residues. CDR3 protein: CASSIGQGGLFNSPLHF. The CDR3 coding sequence is TGTGCCAGTAGTATAGGACAGGGGGGTCTTTTCAATTCACCCCTCCACTTT.

The V and J genes are TRBV6-5 and TRBJ2-7, with D perhaps matching TRBD2 (5 bases). V lost 0 bases, J lost 0 bases, and 12 bases lay in between. The CDR3 loop spans 16 amino acids. Germline values: CDR1 MNHEY, CDR2 SVGAGI. CDR3 sequence reads: CASSYSTLGNSYEQYF. The CDR3 coding sequence is TGTGCCAGCAGTTACTCGACGCTCGGGAACTCCTACGAGCAGTACTTC.

This chain connects TRBV7-2 to TRBJ2-1; D unclear. V was pared by 1 base and J by 12 bases, with 10 bases between. Looked up from germline, CDR1 is SGHTA and CDR2 is FQGNSA. This CDR3 is 12 amino acids long. CDR3: CASSLGGIWQFF. The CDR3 DNA is TGTGCCAGCAGCTTAGGTGGTATTTGGCAGTTCTTC.

J is TRBJ2-7 and V is TRBV6-1; TRBD2 aligns across 13 bases. V dropped 0 bases and J dropped 5; count of bases not matched to a gene: 10. Germline assignment: CDR1 MNHNS and CDR2 SASEGT. CDR3 size: 18 residues. The CDR3 here is CASSEAGGLAGENDEQYF. The CDR3 region has the DNA TGTGCCAGCAGTGAAGCAGGAGGACTAGCGGGGGAAAACGACGAGCAGTACTTC.

The gene calls are TRBV6-1 and TRBJ2-2, with TRBD2 identical over 9 bases. CDR1 and CDR2 from the germline V gene are MNHNS and SASEGT. V was pared by 3 bases and J by 5 bases, with 4 bases of the junction left unmatched. This CDR3 contains 15 residues. The CDR3 region has the DNA TGTGCCAGCAGTGACAAGCGGGGGGTAACCGGGGAGCTGTTTTTT. Translated, it gives CASSDKRGVTGELFF.